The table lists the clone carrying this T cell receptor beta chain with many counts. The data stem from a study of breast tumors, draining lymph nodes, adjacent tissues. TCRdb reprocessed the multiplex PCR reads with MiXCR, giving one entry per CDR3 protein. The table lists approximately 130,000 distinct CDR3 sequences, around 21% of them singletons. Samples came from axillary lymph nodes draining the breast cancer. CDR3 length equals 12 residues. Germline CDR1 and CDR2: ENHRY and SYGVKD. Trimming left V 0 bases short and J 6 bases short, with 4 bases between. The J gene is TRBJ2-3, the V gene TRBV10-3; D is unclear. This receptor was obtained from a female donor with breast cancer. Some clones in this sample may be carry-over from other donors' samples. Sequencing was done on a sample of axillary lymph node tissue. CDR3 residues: CAISESSDTQYF. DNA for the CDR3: TGTGCCATCAGTGAGTCGAGTGATACGCAGTATTTT.